The 26 T cell receptor beta chains in this list originate from one sample, sequenced in a study of intratumoral heterogeneity in liver cancer. Assay used: immunoSEQ multiplex PCR; TCRdb lists only in-frame clones, some missing. Here the sample spans some 5,000 clones, about 71% being singletons. The source was tumor-adjacent normal tissue, collected before any cancer treatment. The receptors originated from a man aged 70-80 years with hepatocellular carcinoma.

This chain connects TRBV28 to TRBJ2-7; the D gene is possibly TRBD2 (7 bases). The CDR3 loop spans 16 amino acids. Trimming left V 3 bases short and J 4 bases short, with 19 bases between. In germline, CDR1 is MDHEN, CDR2 SYDVKM. The DNA for the CDR3 is TGTGCCAGCAGTTTGGGGGGGGGCGCAAAGCGGTACGAGCAGTACGTC. Encoded protein: CASSLGGGAKRYEQYV.

The V gene is TRBV18, the J gene TRBJ2-5; TRBD1 is a possible D gene (7 bases). The length of the CDR3 is 16 residues. Deletions cut 6 bases from V and 4 bases from J, with 21 bases between. The V gene's germline CDR1 is KGHSH and CDR2 LQKENI. CDR3 residues: CASSTTYRGGRETQYF. CDR3 DNA sequence: TGTGCCAGCTCCACGACGTACAGGGGAGGTAGAGAGACCCAGTACTTC.

The J gene is TRBJ2-2, the V gene TRBV19, with unresolved D. V was pared by 7 bases and J by 1 base, with 4 bases between. Per germline, CDR1 LNHDA and CDR2 SQIVND (reference sequence). The CDR3 sequence is 12 residues long. CDR3 loop: CASIKNTGELFF. The DNA for the CDR3 is TGTGCCAGTATTAAGAACACCGGGGAGCTGTTTTTT.

The V call is TRBV5-1, the J call TRBJ1-1, with 7 bases fitting TRBD1. Germline CDR1 is SGHRS and CDR2 is YFSETQ. CDR3 length equals 15 residues. V shed 5 bases, J shed 0 bases, and the junction held 7 bases outside the gene matches. The CDR3 coding sequence is TGCGCCAGCAGGGGTTCAGGGGGTGTGAACACTGAAGCTTTCTTT. Translating it yields CASRGSGGVNTEAFF.

The rearrangement uses TRBV9 and TRBJ1-6, with unresolved D. Germline lookup yields CDR1 SGDLS and CDR2 YYNGEE. This CDR3 comprises 14 residues. V lost 0 bases and J lost 8, with 9 bases in between. As DNA, the CDR3 is TGTGCCAGCAGCGTAGCGGGGAAGGATTCACCCCTCCACTTT. Translation: CASSVAGKDSPLHF. Supplemented by reference TRBV9 and TRBJ1-6, the full variable domain reads DSGVTQTPKHLITATGQRVTLRCSPRSGDLSVYWYQQSLDQGLQFLIQYYNGEERAKGNILERFSAQQFPDLHSELNLSSLELGDSALYFCASSVAGKDSPLHFGNGTRLTVT.

V and J are TRBV9 and TRBJ2-1; TRBD1 is a possible D gene (6 bases). V was pared by 2 bases and J by 5 bases, with 14 bases between. Germline-derived CDR1 and CDR2 are SGDLS and YYNGEE. This CDR3 is built from 15 residues. The CDR3 DNA reads TGTGCCAGCAGCGTTACGGGACAAGGAAACAATGAGCAGTTCTTC. This gives the protein CASSVTGQGNNEQFF.

This rearrangement joins TRBV4-2 to TRBJ1-4, with 8 nucleotides matching TRBD1. The CDR3 spans 16 residues. Germline CDR1 and CDR2: LGHNA and YNFKEQ. The junction had 7 bases not matched to a gene; V was cut back by 3 bases and J by 4 bases. Written as DNA, the CDR3 is TGTGCCAGCAGCCATGGGGACAGGCGAAATAATGAAAAACTGTTTTTT. As protein: CASSHGDRRNNEKLFF.

The V gene is TRBV9, the J gene TRBJ2-7; 10 nucleotides match TRBD2. CDR1 SGDLS and CDR2 YYNGEE come from the germline V gene. The CDR3 contains 14 residues. V shed 3 bases, J shed 0 bases, and the junction held 0 bases outside the gene matches. Here the CDR3 DNA reads TGTGCCAGCAGCGCTAGCGGGGGCTCCTACGAGCAGTACTTC. This codes for CASSASGGSYEQYF. The full variable domain, with the rest looked up from reference TRBV9 and TRBJ2-7, is DSGVTQTPKHLITATGQRVTLRCSPRSGDLSVYWYQQSLDQGLQFLIQYYNGEERAKGNILERFSAQQFPDLHSELNLSSLELGDSALYFCASSASGGSYEQYFGPGTRLTVT.

This clone is labeled as medium-sized. The chain employs TRBV12-3 or TRBV12-4 and TRBJ1-5; D gene unclear. Trimming removed 3 bases from V and 4 bases from J, with 7 bases in between. The CDR3 consists of 13 residues. The CDR3 region is CASSFLGNQPQHF. In DNA form, the CDR3 reads TGTGCCAGCAGTTTTCTGGGGAATCAGCCCCAGCATTTT.

The chain employs TRBV7-2 and TRBJ2-3, with 9 bases matching TRBD1. Unmatched junction bases numbered 11, after V lost 5 bases and J lost 5 bases. The CDR3 runs to 16 residues. Germline CDR1 and CDR2: SGHTA and FQGNSA. Here the CDR3 reads CASSLRQGGAEDTQYF. The CDR3 DNA reads TGTGCCAGCAGCCTTAGACAGGGGGGTGCGGAAGATACGCAGTATTTT.

V usage is TRBV6-2 or TRBV6-3 and J usage is TRBJ2-2; D remains unclear. V lost 5 bases and J 5 bases, leaving 9 bases between the germline ends. CDR1 is MNHEY, CDR2 SVGEGT, per germline. The CDR3 is 13 amino acids. The CDR3 DNA sequence: TGTGCCAGCAGTCCCTTCGGGACCGGGGAGCTGTTTTTT. Protein: CASSPFGTGELFF.

Sample share makes this clone medium-sized (0.01 to 0.1%). The rearrangement uses TRBV5-1 and TRBJ1-1; D is undetermined. Deletions cut 4 bases from V and 1 base from J, with 11 bases between. This CDR3 comprises 14 residues. Germline CDR1 and CDR2: SGHRS and YFSETQ. Here the CDR3 reads CASSGEVRNTEAFF. The CDR3 nucleotides are TGCGCCAGCAGCGGAGAAGTTCGGAACACTGAAGCTTTCTTT.

This clone was counted a few times. The chain employs TRBV27 and TRBJ1-4; 7 positions agree with TRBD1. CDR1 MNHEY and CDR2 SMNVEV come from the germline V gene (reference sequence). The CDR3 has 16 amino acids. Unmatched junction bases numbered 11, after V lost 5 bases and J lost 5 bases. In DNA, the CDR3 is TGTGCCAGCAGTCAGGGACAGCCCCGGAACAATGAAAAACTGTTTTTT. Its translation is CASSQGQPRNNEKLFF.

The gene calls are TRBV15 and TRBJ2-3, with TRBD2 matching over 9 bases. This CDR3 has 16 residues. The germline CDR1 and CDR2 sequences are LNHNV and YYDKDF (reference sequence). The V segment lost 4 bases and the J segment 3 bases; nucleotides outside the gene matches: 8. The CDR3 DNA is TGTGCCACCAGCATAGGAAGCGGGGGGCCGACAGATACGCAGTATTTT. It is translated as CATSIGSGGPTDTQYF.

J is TRBJ1-2 and V is TRBV18, with D possibly TRBD1 on 5 matching bases. Deletions cut 6 bases from V and 2 bases from J, with 16 bases between. The germline gives CDR1 KGHSH, CDR2 LQKENI. This CDR3 spans 15 amino acids. CDR3 sequence (DNA): TGTGCCAGCTCCCCGGTGGGGCGGGAGAACTATGGCTACACCTTC. Its protein is CASSPVGRENYGYTF.

To note about this clone: Other DNA sequences in this specimen translate into the identical CDR3. This chain joins TRBV9 and TRBJ2-2, with D possibly TRBD1 on 6 matching bases. The CDR3 consists of 14 residues. Per germline, CDR1 SGDLS and CDR2 YYNGEE. V lost 3 bases and J lost 6, with 12 bases in between. CDR3 protein: CASSGGLTAGELFF. Written as DNA, the CDR3 is TGTGCCAGCAGCGGGGGGCTCACTGCCGGGGAGCTGTTTTTT.

This rearrangement joins TRBV7-9 to TRBJ2-3; no clear D. This CDR3 is 11 amino acids long. Between the trimmed V and J ends, which lost 6 bases and 5 bases, there was a span of 6 bases. Germline lookup yields CDR1 SEHNR and CDR2 FQNEAQ (reference sequence). The CDR3 here is CASSRLDTQYF. CDR3 sequence (DNA): TGTGCCAGCAGTAGGTTAGATACGCAGTATTTT.

The chain has TRBV5-4 and TRBJ1-1; D not resolved. The CDR3 has 14 residues. Trimming pared 0 bases from V and 4 bases from J, leaving 10 bases between. CDR1 is SGHNT and CDR2 is YYREEE in the germline V gene (reference sequence). The CDR3 region has the DNA TGTGCCAGCAGCTTGGCCTCGAGGACCACTGAAGCTTTCTTT. It encodes CASSLASRTTEAFF.

This chain joins TRBV9 and TRBJ2-7; a possible D gene is TRBD2 (6 bases). Trimming shortened V by 0 bases and J by 1 base, and 20 bases separated the two germline ends. The CDR3 totals 18 residues. CDR1 SGDLS and CDR2 YYNGEE come from the germline V gene. The chain's CDR3 is CASSVEGLRDRGSYEQYF. The CDR3 nucleotides read TGTGCCAGCAGCGTAGAGGGGTTGCGGGACCGGGGGTCCTACGAGCAGTACTTC.

The rearrangement joins TRBV5-4 to TRBJ1-2; D is unclear. CDR1 and CDR2 from the germline V gene are SGHNT and YYREEE (reference sequence). V lost 5 bases and J lost 4, with 18 bases in between. This CDR3 region has 15 residues. CDR3 sequence: CASRDQQRNLYGYTF. For the CDR3, the DNA is TGTGCCAGCAGAGATCAACAGCGAAACCTCTATGGCTACACCTTC.

This clone was detected only once. The chain combines TRBV5-1 with TRBJ1-5; D may be TRBD1 (6 bases). There are 13 residues in the CDR3. Trimming stripped 5 bases from V and 4 bases from J, with 10 bases between. CDR1 and CDR2 (germline): SGHRS, YFSETQ. DNA for the CDR3: TGCGCCAGCAGTCAGGACAGAAATCAGCCCCAGCATTTT. Protein: CASSQDRNQPQHF.

The genes are TRBV5-1 and TRBJ2-5; D possibly matches TRBD1 or TRBD2 (5 bases each). Per germline, CDR1 SGHRS and CDR2 YFSETQ. The CDR3 runs to 15 residues. V lost 0 bases to trimming and J lost 5 bases, with 14 bases between them. CDR3 nucleotides: TGCGCCAGCAGCTTGGAAGGGGTGAGAGGGGAGACCCAGTACTTC. Translation gives CASSLEGVRGETQYF. Full variable domain (outside the CDR3, taken from reference TRBV5-1 and TRBJ2-5): KAGVTQTPRYLIKTRGQQVTLSCSPISGHRSVSWYQQTPGQGLQFLFEYFSETQRNKGNFPGRFSGRQFSNSRSEMNVSTLELGDSALYLCASSLEGVRGETQYFGPGTRLLVL.

CDR3 nucleotides: TGTGCCAGCAGCTCCCAAATCTTCTCTGGGACAGGGAAATCCTACGAGCAGTACGTC. Encoded protein: CASSSQIFSGTGKSYEQYV. This chain connects TRBV7-8 to TRBJ2-7; 9 nucleotides agree with TRBD1. V lost 4 bases to trimming and J lost 1 base; unmatched junction nucleotides: 17. Germline-derived CDR1 and CDR2 are SGHVS and FQNEAQ. The CDR3 covers 19 residues.

The rearrangement links TRBV10-3 to TRBJ1-1; D is ambiguous. CDR3 length equals 13 residues. Germline V lookup: CDR1 ENHRY, CDR2 SYGVKD. Trimming left V 5 bases short and J 0 bases short, with 7 bases between. CDR3 loop: CAISSALNTEAFF. CDR3 nucleotide sequence: TGTGCCATCAGTAGCGCTTTGAACACTGAAGCTTTCTTT.

The chain couples TRBV12-3 or TRBV12-4 to TRBJ1-2; D not certain. V lost 6 bases and J lost 8, with 13 bases in between. The CDR3 loop spans 12 amino acids. As DNA, the CDR3 is TGTGCCAGCAGAGCGGGAGACTTCGGCTACACCTTC. As protein: CASRAGDFGYTF.

J is TRBJ2-7 and V is TRBV1; the DNA was not used to check the table's D call, TRBD2. TRBV1 corresponds to a pseudogene. This CDR3 is 18 amino acids long. CDR3 nucleotide sequence: TGCACCAGCAGCCAAGGGGGACTAGCGGGGGAAAGCTCCTACGAGCAGTACGTC. Translating gives CTSSQGGLAGESSYEQYV.